Sequencing of this T cell receptor (beta chain) was carried out in a study of monozygotic twins with inflammatory bowel disease. The CDR3 extends over 13 amino acids. With the 5' RACE reads reprocessed, TCRdb shows one record per CDR3 protein and no DNA. The sample has around 380,000 distinct CDR3 sequences. This clonotype was obtained from a human donor with ulcerative colitis or Crohn's disease, or a healthy co-twin of an affected twin (not recorded which). The sample comprised blood. This chain links TRBV12-3 or TRBV12-4 with TRBJ1-3; TCRdb outputs TRBD1, but without DNA this stays unchecked. This CDR3 reads CASMERGRHTIYF.